This T cell receptor (beta chain) emerged from a study of cytomegalovirus exposure and HLA in healthy donors (dated by TCRdb to 2015 to 2018). Regarding the study in general: An earlier analysis of under 600 of the donors reported 250 to 300 Gb of sequence data and around 110 million unique TCR beta sequences from 150 million to 200 million T cells. An early release covering roughly 600 HLA-typed donors comprised about 300 gigabases of sequencing data and some 79 million unique TCR sequences. Of the roughly 420 genotyped donors, roughly 76% were placed in the genetic ancestry cluster associated with self-reported Caucasian donors. The study aimed to test whether signatures of past pathogen exposure could be identified by cataloging public T cell receptors. The study profiled the T cell repertoires of approximately 700 subjects by immunosequencing and related them to cytomegalovirus serostatus. Besides the first cohort of around 700 subjects, a separate validation cohort made up of some 110 different subjects was used. To predict cytomegalovirus infection status, the study combined high-throughput TCR immunosequencing, statistical association of individual TCRs with disease status, and machine learning. A later analysis re-examined previously published TCR beta repertoires from 500 to 700 donors and added high-resolution HLA genotyping to investigate patterns of TCR occurrence. Rather than drawing on any new phenotypic data, the later analysis identified candidate immune exposures from TCR beta sequences and the way those sequences occurred across donors. In an earlier analysis of about 590 of the donors, high-throughput TCR beta sequencing was used to judge whether each TCR beta V gene segment behaved as functional or pseudogenic. Alongside the repertoire data, information on donor age, sex, ethnicity and CMV serostatus was compiled. Genome-wide SNP genotypes for about 60% of the 666 donors were used in a later genetic analysis, which treated that subset as a discovery cohort. All discovery cohort repertoires had been generated using a single sequencing platform. HLA typing included class I and class II loci at four-digit resolution. The number of donors typed differed by locus, with roughly 620-630 for A, B, C, DRB1 and DQB1, around 500 for DQA1, about 610 for DPA1, and approximately 470 for DPB1. Because of strong linkage in the cohort, roughly 5 DR-DQ haplotypes were treated as single units for association and clustering. On average, 235,054 unique TCR beta nucleotide sequences were sequenced per donor among 398 genotyped donors of the cohort, with roughly 18% of those sequences being non-productive.

The cohort was made up of hundreds of healthy bone marrow donors. At the time of sampling, every cohort member was nominally healthy, though immune exposures that went unrecorded were likely present. The donor tested CMV seropositive, placing the donor among the 250 to 300 seropositive members of the cohort. Each donor provided a peripheral blood sample, and peripheral blood mononuclear cells were used for TCR beta sequencing. Genomic DNA was extracted from the blood cell samples with the Qiagen DNeasy Blood Extraction Kit. Concerning this clone: No antigen is known for it. Nothing much larger sits one base from this clone, and base qualities are not available.

V loses 5 bases, J loses 4 bases, and the germline ends lie 17 bases apart. CDR3 length: 15 amino acids, cysteine to phenylalanine. Of all the DNA, just the CDR3 is kept, 45 bases in frame from base 1. Taken from the germline V gene, the CDR1 and CDR2 loops are MDHEN and SYDVKM. Receptor libraries were prepared by the immunoSEQ multiplex PCR assay. For the multiplex PCR, a mixture combining 60 forward primers for TCR Vbeta segments and 13 reverse primers for TCR Jbeta segments was used. The CDR3 region of rearranged TCR beta genes was amplified from genomic DNA by a multiplex PCR assay. The Illumina HiSeq System was used to sequence the amplified TCR beta libraries as 87-base-pair reads. The study's processing was this. A later analysis counted tens of millions of unique TCR beta chains across the 690 or so repertoires, and roughly 9.9 million of these chains were shared by at least two donors. Raw reads were error-corrected and collapsed into unique sequences with a nearest-neighbor algorithm that merged closely related sequences to remove PCR and sequencing errors. CDR3 sequences were aligned to IMGT reference sequences to assign V, D and J gene segments. Each retained sequence needed at least a six-nucleotide match to both a V gene segment and a J gene segment. A rearrangement was called productive if the CDR3 had no stop codons and remained in frame with V and J, and every other rearrangement was called non-productive. Following IMGT convention, CDR3 was defined as the stretch from the second conserved V-encoded cysteine up to the conserved J-encoded phenylalanine. Sequences without an unambiguous match to a single V gene segment were excluded from the earlier analysis of 587 of the donors. In an earlier analysis of 587 of the donors, V segments were called functional above 56.7% productive rearrangements and were called segregating when the between-donor standard deviation exceeded 5%. A statistical classification framework was built for diagnosing cytomegalovirus status from the catalog of TCR beta chain sequences. In a later analysis, V and J genes were assigned by comparing TCR nucleotide sequences against IMGT/GENE-DB human TR gene sequences. The TCRdist pipeline was used in a later analysis to assign CDR3 sequences and most-parsimonious VDJ recombination scenarios. A later analysis defined each TCR beta chain by its CDR3 amino acid sequence plus V-gene family, and excluded reads lacking a unique V-gene family. As a way to deal with suspected cross-contamination and a sequencing artifact, a later analysis dropped 450 to 600 nucleotide sequences that were highly shared and had low generation probability. For each public chain, a later analysis derived a clonal expansion index from normalized ranks of inferred template counts within each repertoire. A later analysis computed generation probabilities with a VDJ recombination model fitted to out-of-frame rearrangements, and checked the results against IGoR. In a later analysis, TCR-TCR, TCR-HLA and TCR-CMV co-occurrence was scored with hypergeometric tests, and a repertoire-size bias correction was applied to TCR pairs. In a later analysis, false discovery rates were estimated by permuting HLA or CMV assignments 20 times. A later analysis grouped co-occurring TCRs with DBSCAN, adding TCRdist sequence similarity when clustering within HLA-allele-positive subsets. Co-occurrence clustering excluded repertoires with fewer than 30,000 or more than 120,000 public chains, plus five with anomalous nucleotide sharing. The table comes from immuneACCESS by way of TCRdb, which keeps in-frame sequences with V and J called. Part of the clones is missing from these tables; in studies checked, under half for an unresolved V gene and the rest for unknown reasons. The DNA gave D and trimming, while V, J and clone size come from that table. The sample table records 70,000 or so clones; roughly nine tenths of these occur just once. Of the sample, 9% to 14% is held by the ten largest clones.

Points the paper makes about the study in general: A total of 150 or so TCR beta chains were listed by the study as associated with cytomegalovirus. In vitro tests confirmed that three of the cytomegalovirus-associated TCR beta chains recognize cytomegalovirus antigens. A later analysis found that TCR association rates varied across HLA loci, with DRB1 alleles showing the most associated TCRs and HLA-C alleles the fewest. Assigning TCR associations to individual alleles was difficult when HLA alleles, especially DR and DQ, strongly co-occurred. According to a later genetic analysis, donors in an Asian-associated ancestry cluster had fewer N-insertions in productive TCRs than the approximately 700-donor mean. The authors suggested that the approach could potentially be generalized to other disease states and immunological phenotypes. A further reported finding was that TCR beta sequences accurately predicted the HLA-A and HLA-B alleles for most subjects in the first cohort. A later analysis found that most CMV-associated TCR beta chains appeared HLA-restricted, with HLA associations seemingly driven largely by CMV exposure. Because HLA typing was missing for some donors at each locus, association tests included only the typed subset. Only TCR beta chains were sequenced in this cohort, and the absence of alpha or paired-chain data limited detectable features. Correlated functional status among segregating V segments might reflect linkage disequilibrium, but an unknown experimental factor could not be ruled out. In an earlier analysis of some 500 of the donors, most TCR beta V segments appeared in productive rearrangements about 87% or about 30% of the time, broadly matching IMGT annotations. Some IMGT-functional V segments, including TRBV6-2 and TRBV6-3, could not be distinguished by the 87-base-pair reads and were therefore excluded. In a later analysis, HLA-associated TCR beta chains were found to be more clonally expanded and to have lower generation probabilities than equally common non-associated chains. The sequencing pipeline was judged likely to have produced a cluster of highly shared sequence variants as a technical artifact. The only immune exposure information available for the cohort was CMV serostatus. A later analysis associated about 16,000 TCR beta sequences with specific HLA alleles at a false discovery rate of 0.05. According to a later analysis, parvovirus B19, influenza, CMV and Epstein-Barr virus appeared linked to several top co-occurrence clusters. The classifier was reported to diagnose cytomegalovirus status with high specificity and sensitivity in both the original and validation cohorts. Most TCR sequences were observed very rarely across donors, whereas some public TCRs were present in many individuals. Some 15 rarely observed V segments, including chromosome 9 orphons, were excluded from the earlier analysis of almost 600 of the donors because counts were too low. Sequencing depth was assumed to be roughly uniform across donors in the presence/absence analyses, though that assumption may not hold. In a later genetic analysis, a missense DCLRE1C variant was associated with V-gene and J-gene trimming of TCR beta chains, and the association was replicated in an independent cohort.

Material for sequencing was PBMCs. The clonotype was recovered from a young woman in good health and CMV-seropositive. The chain is made from TRBV28 and TRBJ1-2; TRBD1 might be the D gene, on 5 matching bases. CDR3 region: CASSAHTQGLYGYTF. At the DNA level, the sequence is TGTGCCAGCAGTGCGCACACCCAGGGACTCTATGGCTACACCTTC.